The clone carrying this T cell receptor (beta chain) was seen many times. Using its own MiXCR run on the RT-PCR reads, TCRdb lists one record per CDR3 protein. The table records about 160,000 distinct CDR3 sequences, approximately 30% of them present only once. The CDR3 sequence is 15 residues long. Germline lookup yields CDR1 MNHEY and CDR2 SVGAGI. V lost 6 bases, J lost 4 bases, and 16 bases lay in between. This sample is part of a study of patients and donors after allogeneic stem cell transplantation. The chain uses TRBV6-5 and TRBJ1-3, with a possible D match to TRBD1 (5 bases). The source material was blood, either unsorted or a sorted T cell fraction (not recorded which). The receptor was derived from a human donor who was either an allogeneic HSCT recipient or a stem cell or donor lymphocyte infusion donor (not recorded which). It is not recorded whose cells these are; they may come from a transplant donor. The CDR3, as DNA: TGTGCCAGCAGCGTTAAGGGACTTGTCGGAAACACCATATATTTT. Its protein is CASSVKGLVGNTIYF.